This T cell receptor (beta chain) was profiled in a study of T cells in placental villitis. Background on the whole study: The study tested an allograft-versus-infection hypothesis by comparing placental TCR-beta repertoires in villitis of unknown etiology, unaffected controls matched for gestational age, and infectious villitis. Results and caveats for the whole study, not just this receptor: Small amounts of decidua were contained in the paraffin blocks, so some of the captured T cells, especially in controls, may have been decidual rather than villous infiltrates. Sequencing bulk tissue could not tell helper, regulatory or cytotoxic T cells apart, could not separate maternal from fetal T cells, and left out gamma-delta receptors. CMV-specific clone frequencies were higher in infectious CMV cases than in villitis of unknown etiology (0.011 vs 0.001), and the villitis of unknown etiology frequencies did not differ from those of controls.

Using the immunoSEQ v4 bias-controlled multiplex PCR assay, run blinded to group allocation, TCR-beta CDR3 regions were amplified from genomic DNA. To estimate nucleated cell and T cell quantities per sample, reference gene primers were included together with the TCR-beta primers. Sequencing of the libraries was performed on an Illumina MiSeq with a 100-cycle paired-end protocol. The paper's data handling went like this. The immunoSEQ Analyzer software was used to calculate diversity and richness, with richness measured by iChao1 and clonality based on Pielou evenness and Shannon diversity (range 0-1, where higher values mean less diversity). CDR3 amino acid sequences together with V/J genes were queried against VDJdb for CMV, EBV and influenza A specificities, with confidence 3 and substitution 2 applied. The Morisita-Horn index was used to assess how much TCR-beta amino acid clonotypes overlapped between the villitis of unknown etiology, infectious villitis and control repertoires. This immuneACCESS table, as held by TCRdb, lists in-frame sequences with V and J called but not all clones. Of the missing ones, under half trace to an unresolved V gene in checked studies; the others have no known cause. The D gene and trimming were derived from the DNA, and the V and J assignments and clone size from that table. The sample profile shows 3,000 to 4,000 clones; 65% to 75% of them were found once. The ten largest account for under 20% of the sample.

V is pruned by 4 bases and J by 2 bases, leaving 4 bases of the junction without a gene match. Looking up the germline V gene (reference sequence) yields CDR1 LNHDA and CDR2 SQIVND. Its CDR3 holds 16 amino acids, cysteine through phenylalanine. Just the 48-base CDR3 DNA is kept, in frame starting at base 1. The study included five infectious villitis placentae (four with confirmed cytomegalovirus and one with Toxoplasma gondii), and these placentae were not matched to the other groups. The mothers in the infectious villitis group were younger, had smaller fetuses, and delivered preterm or had intrauterine demise in two cases. After delivery, the placentae were collected and evaluated both grossly and histologically, and only then was archival tissue selected. Five 10-micron scrolls were cut from each FFPE block, and DNA was then isolated using the AllPrep DNA/RNA FFPE Tissue kit. DNA concentration and purity were checked by NanoDrop, and RNA quality was assessed on a Bioanalyzer.

As regards this clone: Its antigen remains unidentified. There are no base qualities to consult, and no much larger clone falls within one base.

This TCR came from a human patient with infectious villitis; the placental T cells may come from both mother and fetus. The chain links TRBV19 with TRBJ2-3; 12 central bases correspond to TRBD2. Input material: placental tissue containing maternal and fetal cells. The CDR3 region reads CASSTRTSGATDTQYF. The DNA reads as follows: TGTGCCAGTAGTACCCGGACTAGCGGGGCCACAGATACGCAGTATTTT.